This T cell receptor (beta chain) is from a study of human T cells and chemical hapten exposure. General study findings and limits: Alopecia in all donors means immunity may differ from healthy individuals.

A few counts support this clonotype. Its antigen is not known. Trimming left V 5 bases short and J 2 bases short, with 24 bases between. The CDR3 covers 18 residues. TCRdb called the RACE reads again in MiXCR, with one record for every CDR3 protein. This table has about 42,000 distinct CDR3 sequences, approximately 13% appearing once. Time point of the sample: pre-sensitization, week 0. The sample's treatment: therapeutic diphenylcyclopropenone sensitization with weekly scalp DPC. Specimen: whole blood, collected in connection with sensitization to the hapten diphenylcyclopropenone (DPC). The V gene is TRBV12-3 or TRBV12-4, the J gene TRBJ1-2; D is possibly TRBD1 (6 bases). The clonotype was recovered from a woman in her twenties or thirties with alopecia areata. Some clones in this sample may be carry-over from other donors' samples. The CDR3 DNA reads as TGTGCCAGCAGTCCCCGGGGGGGGGCCTTAGCCCCGAACTATGGCTACACCTTC. It encodes CASSPRGGALAPNYGYTF.